Below are 2 T cell receptor beta chains sequenced from a single sample in a study of blood T cell repertoires in COVID-19. Measured with immunoSEQ multiplex PCR; TCRdb has only the in-frame clones, and not every one. The data show more than 65,000 clones, with roughly nine tenths seen just once and under 5% held by the top ten. Material for sequencing was peripheral blood. The receptors derive from a woman of 80 years or more with active or convalescent COVID-19.

The rearrangement uses TRBV28 and TRBJ1-2; no clear D. Trimming left V 0 bases short and J 3 bases short, with 8 bases between. Germline values: CDR1 MDHEN, CDR2 SYDVKM. The CDR3 is 14 amino acids. The DNA for the CDR3 is TGTGCCAGCAGTTTATGGGCGGCATACTATGGCTACACCTTC. Its protein is CASSLWAAYYGYTF.

The gene calls are TRBV4-1 and TRBJ1-1; possible D gene TRBD1, 5 bases. V gave up 4 bases and J gave up 6 bases, with 12 bases separating them. CDR3 length equals 13 residues. CDR1 is MGHRA and CDR2 is YSYEKL in the germline V gene. CDR3 coding DNA: TGCGCCAGCAGCCTCCAGGGTGGGGCTGAAGCTTTCTTT. Translation: CASSLQGGAEAFF.